The clone carrying this TCR beta chain occurred a few times. TCRdb reprocessed the PCR reads via MiXCR and lists one record per CDR3 protein. Of more than 300,000 distinct CDR3 sequences listed, 20% to 25% are singletons. The source of the sample is a study of molecular identifiers for immune sequencing clone quantification. This clonotype originated in a human donor in good health. Some libraries in this study had Jurkat cell RNA spiked in. The sequencing input was naive CD8+ T cells from blood, with Jurkat cell RNA spiked in. The subset was: FACS-sorted CD8+CD4-CCR7+CD45RA+ naive T cells.

The CDR3 sequence: CASSLGLAGGSNTGELFF. The CDR3 DNA is TGTGCCAGCAGCTTAGGACTAGCGGGAGGGTCGAACACCGGGGAGCTGTTTTTT. The chain uses TRBV7-3 and TRBJ2-2; 15 bases fit TRBD2. Germline lookup yields CDR1 SGHTA and CDR2 FQGTGA. The CDR3 totals 18 residues. V trimming: 2 bases; J trimming: 0 bases; junction bases outside the gene matches: 1.